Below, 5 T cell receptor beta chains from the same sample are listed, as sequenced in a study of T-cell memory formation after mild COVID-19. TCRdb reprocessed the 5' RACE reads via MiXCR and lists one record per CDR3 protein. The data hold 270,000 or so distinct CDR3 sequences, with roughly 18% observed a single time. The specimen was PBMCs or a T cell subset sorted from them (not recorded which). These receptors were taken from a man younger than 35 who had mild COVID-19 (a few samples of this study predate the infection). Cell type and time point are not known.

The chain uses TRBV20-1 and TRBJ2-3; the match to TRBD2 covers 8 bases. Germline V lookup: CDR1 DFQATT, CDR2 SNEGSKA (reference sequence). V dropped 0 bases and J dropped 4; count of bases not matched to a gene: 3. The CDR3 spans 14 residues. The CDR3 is CSAREPAGADTQYF. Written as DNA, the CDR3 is TGCAGTGCTAGAGAGCCAGCGGGGGCAGATACGCAGTATTTT.

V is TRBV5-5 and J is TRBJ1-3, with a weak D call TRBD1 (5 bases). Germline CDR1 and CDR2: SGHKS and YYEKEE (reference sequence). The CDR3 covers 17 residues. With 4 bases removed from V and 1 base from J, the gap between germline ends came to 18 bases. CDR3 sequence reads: CASSATWAGQSGNTIYF. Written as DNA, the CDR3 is TGTGCCAGCAGCGCGACGTGGGCAGGACAATCTGGAAACACCATATATTTT.

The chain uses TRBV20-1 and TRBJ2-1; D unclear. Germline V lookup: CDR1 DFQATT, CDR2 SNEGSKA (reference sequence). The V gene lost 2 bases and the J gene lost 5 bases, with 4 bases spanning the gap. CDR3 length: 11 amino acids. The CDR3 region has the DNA TGCAGTGCTAGATGGCACAATGAGCAGTTCTTC. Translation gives CSARWHNEQFF.

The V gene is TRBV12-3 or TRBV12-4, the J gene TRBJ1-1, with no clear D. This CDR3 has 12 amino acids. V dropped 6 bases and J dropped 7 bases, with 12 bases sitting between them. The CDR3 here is CASSGRVGEAFF. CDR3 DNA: TGTGCCAGCAGCGGACGGGTTGGTGAAGCTTTCTTT.

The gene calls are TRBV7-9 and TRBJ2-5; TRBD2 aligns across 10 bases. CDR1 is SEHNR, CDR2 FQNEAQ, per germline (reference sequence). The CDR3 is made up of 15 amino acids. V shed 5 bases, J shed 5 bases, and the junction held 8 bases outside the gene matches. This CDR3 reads CASSPEAGGHETQYF. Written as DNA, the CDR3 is TGTGCCAGCAGCCCGGAAGCGGGGGGGCACGAGACCCAGTACTTC.